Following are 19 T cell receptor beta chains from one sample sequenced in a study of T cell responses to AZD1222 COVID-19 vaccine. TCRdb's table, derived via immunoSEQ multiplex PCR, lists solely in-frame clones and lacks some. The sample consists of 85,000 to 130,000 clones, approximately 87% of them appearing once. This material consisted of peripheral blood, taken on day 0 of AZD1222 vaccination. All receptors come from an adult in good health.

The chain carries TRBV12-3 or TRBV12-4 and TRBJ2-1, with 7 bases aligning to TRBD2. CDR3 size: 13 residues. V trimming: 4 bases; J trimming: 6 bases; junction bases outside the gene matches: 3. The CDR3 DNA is TGTGCCAGCAGTTCCTCTAGCGGCAATGAGCAGTTCTTC. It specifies CASSSSSGNEQFF.

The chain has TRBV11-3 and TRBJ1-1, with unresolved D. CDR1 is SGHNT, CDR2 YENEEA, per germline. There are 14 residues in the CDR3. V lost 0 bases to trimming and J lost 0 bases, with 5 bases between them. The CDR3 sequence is CASSLDGLNTEAFF. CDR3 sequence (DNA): TGTGCCAGCAGCTTAGACGGATTGAACACTGAAGCTTTCTTT.

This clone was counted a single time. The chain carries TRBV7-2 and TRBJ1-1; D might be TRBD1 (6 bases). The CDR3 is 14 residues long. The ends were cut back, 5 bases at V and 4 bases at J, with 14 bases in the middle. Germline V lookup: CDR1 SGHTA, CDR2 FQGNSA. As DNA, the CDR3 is TGTGCCAGCAGCCCACAGGGCTGGGGCACTGAAGCTTTCTTT. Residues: CASSPQGWGTEAFF.

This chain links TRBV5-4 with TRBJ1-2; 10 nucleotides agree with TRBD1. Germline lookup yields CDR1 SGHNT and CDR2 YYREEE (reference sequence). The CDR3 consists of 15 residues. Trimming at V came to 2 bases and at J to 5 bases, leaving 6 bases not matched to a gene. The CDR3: CASSFLEDRGYGYTF. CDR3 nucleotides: TGTGCCAGCAGCTTCCTGGAGGACAGGGGGTATGGCTACACCTTC.

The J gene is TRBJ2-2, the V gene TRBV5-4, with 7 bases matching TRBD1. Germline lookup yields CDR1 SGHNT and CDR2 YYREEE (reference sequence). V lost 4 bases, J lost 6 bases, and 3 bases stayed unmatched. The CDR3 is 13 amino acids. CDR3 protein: CASSRTGAGELFF. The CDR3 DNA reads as TGTGCCAGCAGCCGAACAGGGGCCGGGGAGCTGTTTTTT. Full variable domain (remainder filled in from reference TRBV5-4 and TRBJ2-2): ETGVTQSPTHLIKTRGQQVTLRCSSQSGHNTVSWYQQALGQGPQFIFQYYREEENGRGNFPPRFSGLQFPNYSSELNVNALELDDSALYLCASSRTGAGELFFGEGSRLTVL.

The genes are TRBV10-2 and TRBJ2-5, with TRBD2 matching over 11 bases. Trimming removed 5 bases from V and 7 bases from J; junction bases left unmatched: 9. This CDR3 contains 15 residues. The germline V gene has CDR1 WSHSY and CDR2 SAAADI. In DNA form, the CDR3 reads TGCGCCAGCAGTACTAGCGGGAGAACCTTCGGGACCCAGTACTTC. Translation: CASSTSGRTFGTQYF.

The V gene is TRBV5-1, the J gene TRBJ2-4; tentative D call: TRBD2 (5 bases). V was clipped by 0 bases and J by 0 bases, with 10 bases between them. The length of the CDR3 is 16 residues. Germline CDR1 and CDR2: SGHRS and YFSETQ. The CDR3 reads CASSLAEGLAKNIQYF. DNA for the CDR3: TGCGCCAGCAGCTTGGCCGAGGGATTAGCCAAAAACATTCAGTACTTC.

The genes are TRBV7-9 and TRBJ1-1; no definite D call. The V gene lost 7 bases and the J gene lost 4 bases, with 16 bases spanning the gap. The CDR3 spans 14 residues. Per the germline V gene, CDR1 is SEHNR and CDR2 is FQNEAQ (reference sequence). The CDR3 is CASTPSGQPTEAFF. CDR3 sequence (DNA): TGTGCCAGCACACCCTCCGGGCAGCCCACTGAAGCTTTCTTT.

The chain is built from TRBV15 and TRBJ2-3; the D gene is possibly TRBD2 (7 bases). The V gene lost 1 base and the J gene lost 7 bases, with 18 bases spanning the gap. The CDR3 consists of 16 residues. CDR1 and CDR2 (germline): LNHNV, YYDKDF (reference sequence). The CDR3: CATSRALVGGAYTQYF. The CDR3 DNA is TGTGCCACCAGCAGAGCTTTGGTGGGGGGGGCGTATACGCAGTATTTT.

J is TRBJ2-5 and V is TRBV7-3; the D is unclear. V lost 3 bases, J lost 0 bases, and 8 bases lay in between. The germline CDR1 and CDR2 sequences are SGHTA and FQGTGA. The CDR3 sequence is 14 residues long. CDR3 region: CASSFDGYQETQYF. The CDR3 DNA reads TGTGCCAGCAGCTTTGACGGGTACCAAGAGACCCAGTACTTC.

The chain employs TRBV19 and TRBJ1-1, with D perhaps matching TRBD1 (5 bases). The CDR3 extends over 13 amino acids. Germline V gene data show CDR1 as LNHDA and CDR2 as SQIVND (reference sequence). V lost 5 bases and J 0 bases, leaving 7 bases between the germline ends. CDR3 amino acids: CASSPGLNTEAFF. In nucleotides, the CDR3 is TGTGCCAGTAGTCCGGGGCTGAACACTGAAGCTTTCTTT. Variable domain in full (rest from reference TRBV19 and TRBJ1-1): DGGITQSPKYLFRKEGQNVTLSCEQNLNHDAMYWYRQDPGQGLRLIYYSQIVNDFQKGDIAEGYSVSREKKESFPLTVTSAQKNPTAFYLCASSPGLNTEAFFGQGTRLTVV.

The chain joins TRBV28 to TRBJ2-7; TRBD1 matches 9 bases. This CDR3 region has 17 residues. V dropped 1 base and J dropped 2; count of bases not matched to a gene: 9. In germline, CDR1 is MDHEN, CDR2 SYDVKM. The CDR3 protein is CASSLFPRDREAYEQYF. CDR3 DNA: TGTGCCAGCAGTTTATTCCCCCGGGACAGGGAAGCCTACGAGCAGTACTTC.

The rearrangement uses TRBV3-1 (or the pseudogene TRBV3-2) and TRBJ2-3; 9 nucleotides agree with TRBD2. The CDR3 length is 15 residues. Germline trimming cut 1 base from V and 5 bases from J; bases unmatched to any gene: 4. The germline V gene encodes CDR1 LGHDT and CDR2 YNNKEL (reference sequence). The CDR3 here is CASSQVLLAGDTQYF. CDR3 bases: TGTGCCAGCAGCCAAGTGTTACTAGCGGGAGATACGCAGTATTTT.

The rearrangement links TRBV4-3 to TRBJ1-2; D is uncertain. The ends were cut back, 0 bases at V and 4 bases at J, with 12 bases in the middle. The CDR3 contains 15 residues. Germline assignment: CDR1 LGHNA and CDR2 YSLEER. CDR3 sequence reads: CASSQDSAVSYGYTF. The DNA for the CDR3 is TGCGCCAGCAGCCAAGATTCGGCAGTTTCCTATGGCTACACCTTC.

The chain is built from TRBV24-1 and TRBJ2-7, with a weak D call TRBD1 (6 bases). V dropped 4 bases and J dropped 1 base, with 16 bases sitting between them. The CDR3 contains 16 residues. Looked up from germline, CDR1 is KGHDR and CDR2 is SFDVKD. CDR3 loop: CATSDSAVGQSYEQYF. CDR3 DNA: TGTGCCACCAGTGACTCGGCAGTCGGACAGTCCTACGAGCAGTACTTC.

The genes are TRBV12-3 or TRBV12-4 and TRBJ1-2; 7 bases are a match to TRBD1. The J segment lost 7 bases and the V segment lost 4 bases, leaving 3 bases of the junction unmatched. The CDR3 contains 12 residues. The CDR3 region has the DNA TGTGCCAGCAGTTCGAGGACAGGTGGCTACACCTTC. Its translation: CASSSRTGGYTF.

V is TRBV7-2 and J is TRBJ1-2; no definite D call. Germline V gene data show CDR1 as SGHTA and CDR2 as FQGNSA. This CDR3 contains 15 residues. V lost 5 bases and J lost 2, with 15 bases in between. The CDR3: CASSVPVRRNYGYTF. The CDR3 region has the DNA TGTGCCAGCAGCGTCCCCGTTAGAAGGAACTATGGCTACACCTTC.

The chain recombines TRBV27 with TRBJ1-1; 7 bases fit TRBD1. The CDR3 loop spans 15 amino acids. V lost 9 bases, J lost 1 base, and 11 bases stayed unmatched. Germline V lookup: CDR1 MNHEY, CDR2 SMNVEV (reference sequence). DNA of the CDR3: TGTGCCAGTAAGCGTACCGGGACAGCGAACACTGAAGCTTTCTTT. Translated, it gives CASKRTGTANTEAFF.

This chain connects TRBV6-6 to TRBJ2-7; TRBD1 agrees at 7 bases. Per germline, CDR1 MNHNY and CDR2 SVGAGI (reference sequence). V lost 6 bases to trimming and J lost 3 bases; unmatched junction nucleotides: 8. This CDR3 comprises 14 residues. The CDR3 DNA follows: TGTGCCAGCAGGTATCCCGGGACAGACTACGAGCAGTACTTC. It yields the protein CASRYPGTDYEQYF.